This T cell receptor beta chain was sequenced for a study of blood T cells in healthy people across ages (dated by TCRdb to the mid-2010s). About the investigation overall: Template switching captured roughly one uniquely barcoded TCR beta cDNA molecule per two T cells in model experiments. Donors of different ages were randomly distributed across sequencing lanes to avoid experimental bias. Four age groups were formed from the donors: young (average roughly 15 years), middle-aged (less than 40), aged (62) and long-lived (82). Age-related changes in TCR beta repertoire diversity were measured in the study by deep sequencing normalized with unique cDNA molecular identifiers. Two additional independent replicas of 1 million unique cDNA reads from the same blood draw were analyzed for two donors (one aged 18 to 30 and one aged 80 or older).

Details on this clonotype: Its antigen target is currently unknown. Base-call qualities are not available, and no considerably larger clone is one nucleotide away.

Receptors were amplified or captured by 5' RACE. The reads were generated on an Illumina HiSeq 2500. A second PCR of about 7 to 12 cycles was run with a J-beta primer mix and a sample-barcoded 5' primer. Each TCR beta cDNA molecule received a unique molecular identifier from a template-switch 5' adaptor carrying 12 random nucleotides. At least 2.5 million CDR3-containing paired-end reads were obtained from each sample. First-strand cDNA synthesis was performed from all RNA using the Mint cDNA synthesis kit, with priming by a TRBC-specific oligonucleotide. Following uracil-DNA glycosylase treatment, a first 18-cycle PCR with universal primers M1SS and BC2_uni_R was performed on all cDNA. Per the authors' processing: For normalization, 1 million high-quality reads, each with a distinct molecular identifier, were randomly selected from each sample. Reads with shared molecular identifiers were discarded instead of being binned into consensus sequences. MiTCR, set to a Q25 quality threshold and the strictest error-elimination algorithm, was used for CDR3 identification, clonotype clustering and error correction. A nonparametric unseen species model using Euler transformation provided a lower-bound estimate of total TCR beta diversity. TCRdb reanalyzed the raw reads on its own, using fastp at Q25 for trimming and MiXCR for clone calling, and kept in-frame beta chains. Identical CDR3 protein sequences are pooled into one entry, listed with their most common genes and DNA. TCRdb's processing, not the study's, gives the V and J calls here. This sample comprises about 730,000 distinct CDR3 sequences, roughly 41% of them detected only once. The biggest ten clones account for 20% to 25% of the sample.

What the study reported, not specific to this receptor: Because the CMV infection status of the donors was unknown, age-related changes in expanded clonotypes may potentially have been confounded. Observed TCR beta diversity per million T cells fell roughly linearly with age, and a significant reduction was already apparent by age around 40. Estimates of total diversity from one million sequenced T cells were regarded as lower bounds and underestimates. A strong correlation was found between observed TCR beta diversity and the percentage of naive T cells measured by flow cytometry. The long-lived group showed more naive CD4+ T cells, fewer expanded clones and increased TCR diversity than the aged group, suggesting age selection. Bulk unsorted PBMC profiling prevented conclusive comparison of naive and antigen-experienced compartments.

The roughly 39 donors, aged roughly 6 to 95 years, were systemically healthy Caucasian individuals from Russia. Ten milliliters of peripheral blood were drawn from each donor into EDTA-treated Vacutainer tubes. Ficoll-Paque density-gradient centrifugation was used to isolate PBMCs, with at least 7 million obtained per sample. Trizol reagent was used to extract total RNA from PBMCs, with at least 6 micrograms per sample. The percentages of naive CD45RAhigh/CD27high T cells were determined by flow cytometry on a PBMC aliquot from every donor. The receptor was derived from a woman aged 55-70 years in good health. Sequences were obtained from blood.

This receptor carries the CDR3 CASSPQDSLAKNIQYF. The base sequence is TGTGCCAGCTCACCACAGGACAGCTTAGCCAAAAACATTCAGTACTTC. The chain joins TRBV18 to TRBJ2-4; the D gene is possibly TRBD1, with 6 bases matching. Trimming removed 1 base from V and 0 bases from J, leaving 10 bases between the germline ends. The CDR3 runs 16 residues from the cysteine to the phenylalanine. Kept here is only the CDR3 DNA, which spans 48 bases and is read in frame from base 1. The germline V gene encodes CDR1 KGHSH and CDR2 LQKENI.